The clone carrying this T cell receptor (beta chain) was seen once. The data belong to a study of blood T cell repertoires in COVID-19. Trimming pared 3 bases from V and 5 bases from J, leaving 11 bases between. This CDR3 has 15 amino acids. Germline V gives CDR1 KGHSH, CDR2 LQKENI. In the authors' workflow: Amplified reference gene primers provided the basis for estimating nucleated cell counts. Repertoires were generated with immunoSEQ multiplex PCR, while TCRdb's copy carries only in-frame clones and drops some. V and J calls and clone size are as listed in that table; D and trimming were resolved from the DNA. The sample contains around 360,000 clones, about 90% of which appear only once.

This clonotype originated in a woman in her thirties who had recovered from COVID-19. The genes are TRBV18 and TRBJ1-6; no definite D call. Sequences were obtained from PBMCs or T cells enriched from blood (not recorded which). The CDR3 sequence: CASSPRQDHNSPLHF. For the CDR3, the DNA is TGTGCCAGCTCACCCCGACAAGACCATAATTCACCCCTCCACTTT. The full variable domain, rest sourced from reference TRBV18 and TRBJ1-6, is NAGVMQNPRHLVRRRGQEARLRCSPMKGHSHVYWYRQLPEEGLKFMVYLQKENIIDESGMPKERFSAEFPKEGPSILRIQQVVRGDSAAYFCASSPRQDHNSPLHFGNGTRLTVT.